These T cell receptor beta chains were read from a single sample in a study of molecular identifiers for immune sequencing clone quantification. TCRdb independently ran MiXCR on the PCR reads; one entry per CDR3 protein. The repertoire has under 800,000 distinct CDR3 sequences, over 25% of them found once; the top ten carry roughly 0.83%. The sequenced material came from naive CD8+ T cells from blood, with Jurkat cell RNA spiked in. Receptors were obtained from a human donor in good health. Some libraries in this study had Jurkat cell RNA spiked in. The CDR3 runs from the conserved cysteine through the conserved F or W. A D gene is named only where the DNA matches it firmly. Clone size is shown for a subset of rows, as once, few, many or a class of expanded clone.

D gene: TRBD1; V gene: TRBV27; clone size: -; J gene: TRBJ2-7; CDR3 protein: CASSTRDRVYERYF; CDR3 DNA: TGTGCCAGCTCCACCCGGGACAGAGTCTACGAGCGGTACTTC
D gene: TRBD1; V gene: TRBV18; clone size: few; J gene: TRBJ1-3; CDR3 protein: CASSEQRDSSGNTIYF; CDR3 DNA: TGTGCCAGCTCAGAACAAAGGGACAGCTCTGGAAACACCATATATTTT
D gene: -; V gene: TRBV7-9; clone size: few; J gene: TRBJ1-2; CDR3 protein: CASSLVEVNYGYTF; CDR3 DNA: TGTGCCAGCAGCTTAGTGGAGGTTAACTATGGCTACACCTTC
D gene: -; V gene: TRBV19; clone size: -; J gene: TRBJ1-5; CDR3 protein: CASRALTGSNSNQPQHF; CDR3 DNA: TGTGCCAGTAGAGCCCTCACAGGCTCTAATAGCAATCAGCCCCAGCATTTT
D gene: -; V gene: TRBV15; clone size: -; J gene: TRBJ1-6; CDR3 protein: CATSRDRYYNSPLHF; CDR3 DNA: TGTGCCACCAGCAGAGACAGATACTATAATTCACCCCTCCACTTT
D gene: -; V gene: TRBV5-1; clone size: many; J gene: TRBJ2-5; CDR3 protein: CASSGPRGNQETQYF; CDR3 DNA: TGCGCCAGCAGCGGACCCCGGGGTAATCAAGAGACCCAGTACTTC
D gene: -; V gene: TRBV20-1; clone size: -; J gene: TRBJ2-1; CDR3 protein: CSARDRSFTGTFDRNVQFF; CDR3 DNA: TGCAGTGCTAGAGATCGGAGCTTCACAGGGACCTTTGACCGGAATGTGCAGTTCTTC
D gene: TRBD2; V gene: TRBV18; clone size: many; J gene: TRBJ2-7; CDR3 protein: CASSPPGLAGSYEQYF; CDR3 DNA: TGTGCCAGCTCACCGCCGGGACTAGCGGGGTCCTACGAGCAGTACTTC
D gene: -; V gene: TRBV27; clone size: -; J gene: TRBJ2-1; CDR3 protein: CASSLYSPREQFF; CDR3 DNA: TGTGCCAGCAGTCTTTATAGCCCTCGGGAGCAGTTCTTC
D gene: -; V gene: TRBV27; clone size: -; J gene: TRBJ2-2; CDR3 protein: CASSFTPGSGELFF; CDR3 DNA: TGTGCCAGCAGTTTTACCCCAGGGTCCGGGGAGCTGTTTTTT
D gene: -; V gene: TRBV6-5; clone size: many; J gene: TRBJ1-1; CDR3 protein: CASSLPGQNTEAFF; CDR3 DNA: TGCGCCAGCAGCTTGCCAGGACAGAACACTGAAGCTTTCTTT
D gene: -; V gene: TRBV19; clone size: few; J gene: TRBJ1-6; CDR3 protein: CASSIGYRRSNSPLHF; CDR3 DNA: TGTGCCAGTAGTATAGGATACAGGAGATCTAATTCACCCCTCCACTTT
D gene: -; V gene: TRBV4-1; clone size: few; J gene: TRBJ1-3; CDR3 protein: CASSQDENTIYF; CDR3 DNA: TGCGCCAGCAGCCAAGATGAAAACACCATATATTTT
D gene: TRBD2; V gene: TRBV24-1; clone size: -; J gene: TRBJ2-5; CDR3 protein: CATRAHGASGTPGTQYF; CDR3 DNA: TGTGCCACCAGGGCCCACGGGGCTAGCGGGACCCCAGGGACCCAGTACTTC
D gene: -; V gene: TRBV27; clone size: -; J gene: TRBJ2-5; CDR3 protein: CASSFGGQGGRETQYF; CDR3 DNA: TGTGCCAGCAGTTTCGGGGGACAAGGGGGGAGGGAGACCCAGTACTTC
D gene: -; V gene: TRBV5-6; clone size: many; J gene: TRBJ2-3; CDR3 protein: CASSLDSSTQYF; CDR3 DNA: TGTGCCAGCAGCTTGGACTCAAGTACGCAGTATTTT
D gene: TRBD1; V gene: TRBV14; clone size: few; J gene: TRBJ2-3; CDR3 protein: CASSHYLGTVTDTQYF; CDR3 DNA: TGTGCCAGCAGCCATTACCTAGGGACAGTTACAGATACGCAGTATTTT
D gene: -; V gene: TRBV10-3; clone size: few; J gene: TRBJ2-1; CDR3 protein: CAITADSHNEQFF; CDR3 DNA: TGTGCCATCACGGCGGACTCTCACAATGAGCAGTTCTTC
D gene: -; V gene: TRBV10-3; clone size: -; J gene: TRBJ2-1; CDR3 protein: CAIQRSTSGGPYNEQFF; CDR3 DNA: -
D gene: -; V gene: TRBV7-6; clone size: -; J gene: TRBJ2-7; CDR3 protein: CASSLEVRYEQYF; CDR3 DNA: TGTGCCAGCAGCTTAGAGGTTCGCTACGAGCAGTACTTC
D gene: TRBD1; V gene: TRBV24-1; clone size: -; J gene: TRBJ2-1; CDR3 protein: CATSEQTGGSYNEQFF; CDR3 DNA: TGTGCCACCAGTGAGCAAACAGGGGGGTCCTACAATGAGCAGTTCTTC
D gene: TRBD1; V gene: TRBV9; clone size: few; J gene: TRBJ2-3; CDR3 protein: CASSPWTGSSTDTQYF; CDR3 DNA: TGTGCCAGCAGCCCCTGGACAGGCTCTAGCACAGATACGCAGTATTTT
D gene: TRBD2; V gene: TRBV28; clone size: few; J gene: TRBJ2-3; CDR3 protein: CASSLRREGRVSQYF; CDR3 DNA: TGTGCCAGCAGTTTAAGGCGGGAGGGCCGGGTTTCGCAGTATTTT
D gene: -; V gene: TRBV4-3; clone size: few; J gene: TRBJ2-2; CDR3 protein: CASSQEWGMNTGELFF; CDR3 DNA: TGCGCCAGCAGCCAAGAATGGGGGATGAACACCGGGGAGCTGTTTTTT
D gene: -; V gene: TRBV2; clone size: -; J gene: TRBJ2-1; CDR3 protein: CAMGSGETNNEQFF; CDR3 DNA: TGTGCCATGGGTAGCGGAGAAACCAACAATGAGCAGTTCTTC